Included here is one T cell receptor (beta chain) sequence, with context. Its antigen remains unknown. The V and J ends lost 5 bases and 0 bases respectively, with 10 bases between them. Germline V gene lookup returns CDR1 SEHNR and CDR2 FQNEAQ (reference sequence). This CDR3 spans 15 amino acids. A multiplex PCR was run with 60 Vbeta primers and 13 Jbeta primers. Here immunoSEQ multiplex PCR was the method, and the copy in TCRdb shows in-frame clones only, minus some. The profile covers around 120,000 clones, with over 65% appearing a single time and roughly 4.9% taken by the ten largest. This record comes from a study of cytomegalovirus exposure and HLA in healthy donors. Whole-study findings and limits: The study recorded 164 TCR beta chains that were cytomegalovirus-associated. It emerged from a later analysis that several of the most significant clusters appeared to be linked to common viral pathogens.

The rearrangement joins TRBV7-9 to TRBJ1-4; no clear D gene. Material: PBMCs. The TCR was taken from a female donor in good health and CMV-seropositive. CDR3 region: CASSPSGTTNEKLFF. In nucleotides, the CDR3 is TGTGCCAGCAGCCCTAGCGGGACAACTAATGAAAAACTGTTTTTT.